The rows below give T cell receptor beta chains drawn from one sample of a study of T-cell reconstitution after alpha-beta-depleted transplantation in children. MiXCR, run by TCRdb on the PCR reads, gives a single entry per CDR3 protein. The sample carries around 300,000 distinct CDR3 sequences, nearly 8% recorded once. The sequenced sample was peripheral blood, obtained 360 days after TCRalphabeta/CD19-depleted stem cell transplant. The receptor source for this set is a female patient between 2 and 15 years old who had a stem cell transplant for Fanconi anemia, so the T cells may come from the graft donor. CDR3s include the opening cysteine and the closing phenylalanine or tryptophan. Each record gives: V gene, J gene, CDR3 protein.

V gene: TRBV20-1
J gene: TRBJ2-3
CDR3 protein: CSAAPVTGTDTQYF

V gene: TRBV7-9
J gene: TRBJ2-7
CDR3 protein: CASSPPDRGPYEQYF

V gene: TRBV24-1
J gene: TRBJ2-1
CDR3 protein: CATSVKPGLAGWTEQFF

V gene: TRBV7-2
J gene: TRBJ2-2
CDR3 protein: CASSLDSAYTGELFF

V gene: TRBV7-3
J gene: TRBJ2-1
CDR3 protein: CASSLVDRGYEQFF

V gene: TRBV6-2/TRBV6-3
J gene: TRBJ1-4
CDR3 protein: CASNRRDNSEKLFF

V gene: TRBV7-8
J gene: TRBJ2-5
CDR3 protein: CASSLRDRGQETQYF

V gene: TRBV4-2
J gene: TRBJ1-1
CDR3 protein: CASSHSSGQGAVTEAFF

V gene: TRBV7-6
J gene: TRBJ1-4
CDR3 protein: CASAGSIPATNEKLFF

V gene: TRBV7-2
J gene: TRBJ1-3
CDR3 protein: CASSLVPELNTIYF

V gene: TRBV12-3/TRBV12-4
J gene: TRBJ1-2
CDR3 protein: CASSLQLFYGYTF

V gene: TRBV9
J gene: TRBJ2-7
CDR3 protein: CASSVEGLAGYEQYF

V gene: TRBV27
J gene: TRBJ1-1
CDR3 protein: CASSPGSGTEAFF

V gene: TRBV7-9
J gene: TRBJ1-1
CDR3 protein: CASSSQRVNTEAFF

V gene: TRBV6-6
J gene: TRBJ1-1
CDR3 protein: CASLRGDTEAFF

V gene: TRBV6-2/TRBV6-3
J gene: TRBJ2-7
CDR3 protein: CASRAPSSYEQYF

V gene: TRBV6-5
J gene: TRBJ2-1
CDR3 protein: CASSILAASYNEQFF